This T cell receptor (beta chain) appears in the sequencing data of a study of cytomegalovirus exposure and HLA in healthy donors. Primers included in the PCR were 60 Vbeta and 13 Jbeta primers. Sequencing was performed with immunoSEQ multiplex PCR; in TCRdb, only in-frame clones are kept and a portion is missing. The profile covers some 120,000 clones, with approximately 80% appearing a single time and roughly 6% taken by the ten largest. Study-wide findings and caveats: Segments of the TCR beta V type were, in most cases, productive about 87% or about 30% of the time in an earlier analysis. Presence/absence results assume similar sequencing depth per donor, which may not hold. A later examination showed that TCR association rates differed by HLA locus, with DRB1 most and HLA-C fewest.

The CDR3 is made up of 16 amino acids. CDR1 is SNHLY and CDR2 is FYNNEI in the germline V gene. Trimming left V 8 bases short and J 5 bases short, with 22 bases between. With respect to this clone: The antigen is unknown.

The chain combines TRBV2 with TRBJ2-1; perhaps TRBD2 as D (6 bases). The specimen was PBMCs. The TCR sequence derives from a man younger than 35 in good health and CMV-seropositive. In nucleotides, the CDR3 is TGTGCCAGCTTCGATTCCGGGACTGGCCGGGACAATGAGCAGTTCTTC. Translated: CASFDSGTGRDNEQFF.